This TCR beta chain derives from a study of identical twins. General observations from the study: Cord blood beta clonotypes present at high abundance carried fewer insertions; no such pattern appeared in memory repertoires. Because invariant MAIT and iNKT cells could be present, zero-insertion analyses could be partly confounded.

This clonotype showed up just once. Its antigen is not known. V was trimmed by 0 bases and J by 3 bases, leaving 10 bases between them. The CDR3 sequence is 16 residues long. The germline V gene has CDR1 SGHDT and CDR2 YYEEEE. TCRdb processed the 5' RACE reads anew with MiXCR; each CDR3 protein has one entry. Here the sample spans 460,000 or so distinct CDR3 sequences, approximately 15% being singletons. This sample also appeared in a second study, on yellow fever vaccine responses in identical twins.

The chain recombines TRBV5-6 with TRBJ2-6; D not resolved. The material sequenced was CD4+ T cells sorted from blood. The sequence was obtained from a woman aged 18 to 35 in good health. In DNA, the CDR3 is TGTGCCAGCAGCTTGGATCTGGGAAGTGGGGCCAACGTCCTGACTTTC. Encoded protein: CASSLDLGSGANVLTF.